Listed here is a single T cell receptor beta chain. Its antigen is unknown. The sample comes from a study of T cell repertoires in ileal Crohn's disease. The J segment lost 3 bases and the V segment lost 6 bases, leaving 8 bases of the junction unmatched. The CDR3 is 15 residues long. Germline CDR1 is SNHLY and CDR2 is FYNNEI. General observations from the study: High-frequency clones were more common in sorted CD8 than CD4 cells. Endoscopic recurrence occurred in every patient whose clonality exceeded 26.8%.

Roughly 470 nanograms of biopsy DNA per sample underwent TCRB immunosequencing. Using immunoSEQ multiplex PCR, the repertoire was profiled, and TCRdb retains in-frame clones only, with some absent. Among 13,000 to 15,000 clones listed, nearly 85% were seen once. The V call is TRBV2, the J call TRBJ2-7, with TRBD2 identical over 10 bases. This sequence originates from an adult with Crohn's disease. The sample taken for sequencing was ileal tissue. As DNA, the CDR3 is TGTGCCAGCAGGGGAGGGCTAGCGGGAGTCTACGAGCAGTACTTC. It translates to CASRGGLAGVYEQYF.